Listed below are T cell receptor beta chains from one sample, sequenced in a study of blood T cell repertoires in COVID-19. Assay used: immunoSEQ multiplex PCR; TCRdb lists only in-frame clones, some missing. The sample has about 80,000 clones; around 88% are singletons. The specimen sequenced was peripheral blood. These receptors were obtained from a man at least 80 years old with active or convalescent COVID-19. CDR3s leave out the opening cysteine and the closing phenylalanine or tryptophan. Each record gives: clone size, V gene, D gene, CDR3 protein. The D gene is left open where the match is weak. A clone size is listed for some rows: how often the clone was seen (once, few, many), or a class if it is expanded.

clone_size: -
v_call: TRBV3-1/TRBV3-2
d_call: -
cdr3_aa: ASSSGGLYGYT

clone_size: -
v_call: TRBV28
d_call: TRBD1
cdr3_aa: ASSPVGGQGWNQPQH

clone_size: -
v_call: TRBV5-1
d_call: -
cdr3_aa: ASSLEGWDSPLH

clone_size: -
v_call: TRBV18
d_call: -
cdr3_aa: ASSPLREGETQY

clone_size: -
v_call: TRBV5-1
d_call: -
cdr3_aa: ASSLKRGLMTDTQY

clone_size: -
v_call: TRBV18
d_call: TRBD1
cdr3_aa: ASSAGTGTYEQY

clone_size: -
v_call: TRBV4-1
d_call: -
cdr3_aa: ASSQEGRNTEAF

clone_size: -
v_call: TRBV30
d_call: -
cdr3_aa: AWSVGRATNEKLF

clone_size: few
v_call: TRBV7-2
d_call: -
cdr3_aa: ASSSNRAGNTIY

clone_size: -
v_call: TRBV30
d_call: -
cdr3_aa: AWSVEGVVDNYGYT

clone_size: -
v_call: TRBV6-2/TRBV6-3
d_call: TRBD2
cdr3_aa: ASSFYGLAGEQY

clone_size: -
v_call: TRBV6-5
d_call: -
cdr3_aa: ASTLSRSGELF

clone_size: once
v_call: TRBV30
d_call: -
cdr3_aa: AWSQSWGVGDEKLF

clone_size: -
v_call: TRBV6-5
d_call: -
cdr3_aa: ASSQNTGAYEQY

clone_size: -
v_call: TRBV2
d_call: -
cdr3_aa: ASKGQMNTGELF

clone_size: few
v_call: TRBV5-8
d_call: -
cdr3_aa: ASSYSVGASYGYT

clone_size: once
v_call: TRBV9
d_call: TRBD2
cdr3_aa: ASSPPYTLAGDTDTQY

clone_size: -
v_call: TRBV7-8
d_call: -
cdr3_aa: ASSLAMSGEAF

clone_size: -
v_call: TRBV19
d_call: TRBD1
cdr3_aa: ASSIGTGDGYT

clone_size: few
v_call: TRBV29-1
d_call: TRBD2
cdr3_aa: SVDSSGGFETQY

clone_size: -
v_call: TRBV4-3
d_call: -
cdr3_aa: ASSQVSSSGANVLT

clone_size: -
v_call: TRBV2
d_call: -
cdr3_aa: ASSFSRGNTEAF

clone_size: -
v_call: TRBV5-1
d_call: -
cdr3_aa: ASSLGRETYEQY

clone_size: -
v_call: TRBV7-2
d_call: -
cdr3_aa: ASSPPSVTSYEQY

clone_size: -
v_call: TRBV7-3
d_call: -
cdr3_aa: ASSLHQVTSYNEQF

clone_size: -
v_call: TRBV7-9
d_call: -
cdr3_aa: ASSLAQGTDTQY

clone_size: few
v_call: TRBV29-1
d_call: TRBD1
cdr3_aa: SVVFAGTGDYGYT

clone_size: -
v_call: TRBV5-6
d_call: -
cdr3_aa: ASSWDNGATEAF

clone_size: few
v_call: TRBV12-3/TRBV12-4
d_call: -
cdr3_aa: ASSLRIGTEAF

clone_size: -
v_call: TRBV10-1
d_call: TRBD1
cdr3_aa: ASSVPAGGKGAF

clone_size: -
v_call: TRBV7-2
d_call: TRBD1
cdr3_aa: ASSSDRGYSPLH

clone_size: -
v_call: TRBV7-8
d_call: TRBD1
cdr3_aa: ASRVGTGGNQPQH

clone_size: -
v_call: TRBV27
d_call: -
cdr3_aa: ASSSSHNQPQH

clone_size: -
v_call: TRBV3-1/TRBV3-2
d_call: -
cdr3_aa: ASSQGRQLF

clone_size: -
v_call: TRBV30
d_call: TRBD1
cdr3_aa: AWNPGGSAEQY

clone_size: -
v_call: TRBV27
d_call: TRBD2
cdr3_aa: ASSPLLGRGYEQY

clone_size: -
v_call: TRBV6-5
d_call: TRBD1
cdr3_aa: ASRKDRDSNQPQH

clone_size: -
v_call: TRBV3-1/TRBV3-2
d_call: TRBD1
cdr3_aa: ASSQDLPGGNQPQH

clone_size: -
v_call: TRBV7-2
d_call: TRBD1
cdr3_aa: ASSLGGGNQPQH

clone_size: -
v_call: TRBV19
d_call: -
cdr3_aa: ASSGYGDEQF

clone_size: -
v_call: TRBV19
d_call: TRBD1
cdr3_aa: ASSIDGTGISLSGANVLT

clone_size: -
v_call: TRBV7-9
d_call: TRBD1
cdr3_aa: ASSSWTGSRNIQY

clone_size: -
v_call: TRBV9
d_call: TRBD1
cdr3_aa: ASSSQTGEGNTIY

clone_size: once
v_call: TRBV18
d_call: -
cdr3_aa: ASSPFRANTEAF

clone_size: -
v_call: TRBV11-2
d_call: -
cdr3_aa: ASSFFQGSGYT

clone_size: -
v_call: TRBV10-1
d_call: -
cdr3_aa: ASSEGQGPYEQY

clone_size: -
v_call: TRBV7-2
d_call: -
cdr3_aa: ASSLPGVRSNEQF

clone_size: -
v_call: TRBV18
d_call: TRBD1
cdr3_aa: ASSPIGQGGSDTQY

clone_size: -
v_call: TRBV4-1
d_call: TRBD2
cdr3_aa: ASSQAPLAGAPYEQY